The entry below gives a single T cell receptor beta chain sequence along with its context. What it recognizes is unknown. These data come from a study of cytomegalovirus exposure and HLA in healthy donors. Overall study findings and caveats: Researchers reported in a later analysis that a missense DCLRE1C variant was tied to TCR beta V- and J-gene trimming.

The PCR contained 60 Vbeta and 13 Jbeta primers. Produced via immunoSEQ multiplex PCR; TCRdb's table is partial and in-frame only. The sample includes about 120,000 clones, 77% of them seen just once. This CDR3 spans 15 amino acids. CDR1 is SEHNR, CDR2 FQNEAQ, per germline (reference sequence). V lost 4 bases, J lost 6 bases, and 6 bases stayed unmatched. This sequence was found in a man between 40 and 49 years old in good health and CMV-seropositive. The J gene is TRBJ2-2, the V gene TRBV7-9, with TRBD1 matching 9 bases. The material sequenced was PBMCs. This chain's CDR3 is CASSSGQGRSGELFF. The CDR3 DNA reads as TGTGCCAGCAGCTCCGGACAGGGGAGGTCCGGGGAGCTGTTTTTT.